This entry features one TCR beta chain sequence. Its specificity is unknown. Germline loops: CDR1 MNHEY, CDR2 SMNVEV (reference sequence). The CDR3 is made up of 16 amino acids. Trimming cost V 4 bases and J 2 bases, with 15 bases left between them. The data were obtained in a study of CD8 T cell repertoires and HIV-1 epitope variants. Study observations and caveats: Roughly nine TCR beta clonotypes were antigen-specific, more than 5 apparently recognizing autologous or escape variants.

Some clones are missing from TCRdb's copy, which holds only in-frame ones; the method was immunoSEQ multiplex PCR. The sample carries several thousand clones, 64% recorded once. The sample comprised cultured CD8+ T cells derived from PBMCs. The chain has TRBV27 and TRBJ2-1; D remains unclear. The clonotype comes from a male donor with HIV. In DNA, the CDR3 is TGTGCCAGCAGTTACTCAACAACGGACCCCTACAATGAGCAGTTCTTC. This translates into CASSYSTTDPYNEQFF.